The 32 T cell receptor beta chains reported below all come from one sample, sequenced in a study of blood T cell repertoires in COVID-19. The repertoire was sequenced with immunoSEQ multiplex PCR; TCRdb's copy has only in-frame clones and lacks some. This sample has fewer than 400,000 clones, with about nine tenths found just once. Sequenced: PBMCs or T cells enriched from blood (not recorded which). The receptor source for this set is a woman in her 30s who had recovered from COVID-19.

The chain joins TRBV18 to TRBJ1-1; 7 positions match TRBD1. The CDR3 contains 15 residues. The J segment lost 5 bases and the V segment lost 1 base, leaving 7 bases of the junction unmatched. The germline V gene has CDR1 KGHSH and CDR2 LQKENI. CDR3 amino acids: CASSPLTGAGTEAFF. The CDR3 DNA is TGTGCCAGCTCACCACTTACAGGGGCGGGGACTGAAGCTTTCTTT. Full variable domain (missing parts from reference TRBV18 and TRBJ1-1): NAGVMQNPRHLVRRRGQEARLRCSPMKGHSHVYWYRQLPEEGLKFMVYLQKENIIDESGMPKERFSAEFPKEGPSILRIQQVVRGDSAAYFCASSPLTGAGTEAFFGQGTRLTVV.

This chain links TRBV5-1 with TRBJ1-3; TRBD1 might be the D (5 bases). V was clipped by 0 bases and J by 5 bases, with 9 bases between them. The germline V gene has CDR1 SGHRS and CDR2 YFSETQ. This CDR3 comprises 14 residues. The CDR3 here is CASSLVPGRNTIYF. The CDR3 DNA follows: TGCGCCAGCAGCTTGGTGCCAGGGAGAAACACCATATATTTT.

V and J are TRBV7-3 and TRBJ2-1; a possible D gene is TRBD2 (6 bases). V shed 4 bases and J shed 3 bases, with 19 bases lying between them. The V gene's germline CDR1 is SGHTA and CDR2 FQGTGA. This CDR3 has 17 residues. The CDR3 loop reads CASSYQAGTVGYNEQFF. The CDR3, as DNA: TGTGCCAGCAGCTACCAAGCGGGTACGGTAGGCTACAATGAGCAGTTCTTC.

The chain links TRBV7-9 to TRBJ2-7; D may be TRBD1 (5 bases). The CDR3 totals 13 residues. The germline V and J ends were trimmed by 5 bases and 6 bases, with 14 bases remaining between them. Germline lookup yields CDR1 SEHNR and CDR2 FQNEAQ (reference sequence). In nucleotides, the CDR3 is TGTGCCAGCAGCCTGGACATAGCCTCCGAGCAGTACTTC. Translated: CASSLDIASEQYF.

The genes are TRBV24-1 and TRBJ1-5, with D possibly being TRBD1 (6 bases). The germline V gene has CDR1 KGHDR and CDR2 SFDVKD. The CDR3 runs 15 residues. Trimming took off 4 bases at V and 2 bases at J, with 11 bases between the two ends. The CDR3 spells CATSEGGQGNQPQHF. The CDR3 bases are TGTGCCACCAGTGAGGGGGGGCAGGGCAATCAGCCCCAGCATTTT.

The chain employs TRBV10-3 and TRBJ1-1; 7 bases match TRBD1. The CDR3 covers 14 residues. Germline trimming cut 6 bases from V and 4 bases from J; bases unmatched to any gene: 8. Germline V gene sequence: CDR1 ENHRY, CDR2 SYGVKD. CDR3 sequence (DNA): TGTGCCATCAGCATGACAGGGTATAGCACTGAAGCTTTCTTT. Its translation: CAISMTGYSTEAFF.

J is TRBJ2-3 and V is TRBV23-1, with D hard to call. TRBV23-1 is an ORF, and what it does is uncertain. The V end lost 8 bases, the J end lost 4 bases, and 7 bases lay between the germline ends. The CDR3 runs 11 residues. CDR3 sequence reads: CASVLSDTQYF. The CDR3 DNA follows: TGCGCCAGCGTATTATCAGATACGCAGTATTTT.

The V gene is TRBV3-1 (or the pseudogene TRBV3-2), the J gene TRBJ2-2; the match to TRBD2 covers 10 bases. CDR1 is LGHDT and CDR2 is YNNKEL in the germline V gene (reference sequence). Trimming at V came to 4 bases and at J to 6 bases, leaving 2 bases not matched to a gene. This CDR3 contains 14 residues. The chain's CDR3 is CASSPGLAPGELFF. The DNA of the CDR3 is TGTGCCAGCAGCCCGGGACTAGCGCCCGGGGAGCTGTTTTTT.

This clone was found once. The rearrangement joins TRBV27 to TRBJ1-2; a possible D gene is TRBD1 (6 bases). This CDR3 has 15 amino acids. Trimming took 3 bases from V and 3 from J, leaving 14 bases between them. CDR1 MNHEY and CDR2 SMNVEV come from the germline V gene (reference sequence). The CDR3 DNA follows: TGTGCCAGCAGTTTGGGGCCAGGGGTAGACTATGGCTACACCTTC. Translating gives CASSLGPGVDYGYTF.

The V call is TRBV5-1, the J call TRBJ1-2, with 7 bases lining up with TRBD1. The CDR3 spans 15 residues. V lost 3 bases, J lost 3 bases, and 8 bases stayed unmatched. CDR1 is SGHRS and CDR2 is YFSETQ in the germline V gene. CDR3 DNA sequence: TGCGCCAGCAGCTGGACAATTGGGACAGACTATGGCTACACCTTC. Protein product: CASSWTIGTDYGYTF.

V gene TRBV18 combines with J gene TRBJ1-2; tentatively, D is TRBD1 (6 bases). Trimming left V 1 base short and J 1 base short, with 16 bases between. The germline CDR1 and CDR2 sequences are KGHSH and LQKENI. This CDR3 has 17 amino acids. CDR3 bases: TGTGCCAGCTCACCACTTGCAGGGGAGGGTTTTAACTATGGCTACACCTTC. It specifies CASSPLAGEGFNYGYTF.

Here the CDR3 reads CASSLGGAPRHTQYF. The CDR3 nucleotides read TGTGCCAGCAGCTTGGGGGGGGCCCCGCGACATACGCAGTATTTT. The chain couples TRBV11-2 to TRBJ2-3; tentative D call: TRBD2 (7 bases). V dropped 3 bases and J dropped 7 bases, with 17 bases sitting between them. The CDR3 is 15 amino acids. CDR1 SGHAT and CDR2 FQNNGV come from the germline V gene. Together with reference TRBV11-2 and TRBJ2-3, the CDR3 gives the full variable domain: EAGVAQSPRYKIIEKRQSVAFWCNPISGHATLYWYQQILGQGPKLLIQFQNNGVVDDSQLPKDRFSAERLKGVDSTLKIQPAKLEDSAVYLCASSLGGAPRHTQYFGPGTRLTVL.

The rearrangement joins TRBV7-4 to TRBJ1-3, with TRBD1 matching 7 bases. The length of the CDR3 is 18 residues. After removal of 1 base from V and 0 bases from J, the junction contained 9 bases not matched to a gene. Germline values: CDR1 SGHVT, CDR2 SQSDAQ. CDR3 sequence reads: CASSLDPGQPSSGNTIYF. In DNA form, the CDR3 reads TGTGCCAGCAGCTTAGATCCGGGACAGCCCAGCTCTGGAAACACCATATATTTT.

This clone was seen a few times. This sequence joins TRBV4-1 and TRBJ1-2; tentatively, D is TRBD1 (5 bases). Germline loops: CDR1 MGHRA, CDR2 YSYEKL. This CDR3 region has 15 residues. V was trimmed by 2 bases and J by 2 bases, leaving 12 bases between them. The CDR3 is CASSQSWQGNYGYTF. The DNA of the CDR3 is TGCGCCAGCAGCCAATCCTGGCAGGGCAACTATGGCTACACCTTC.

The gene calls are TRBV28 and TRBJ2-7, with TRBD1 matching 11 bases. Germline V gene sequence: CDR1 MDHEN, CDR2 SYDVKM. This CDR3 is built from 15 residues. J was trimmed by 4 bases and V by 5 bases; bases with no gene match: 7. The CDR3 DNA reads TGTGCCAGCAGTCTCGCGGACAGGGGGCCTTACGAGCAGTACTTC. This encodes CASSLADRGPYEQYF.

The chain uses TRBV30 and TRBJ1-1; 8 bases align to TRBD1. The CDR3 is 18 amino acids. After removal of 0 bases from V and 3 bases from J, the junction contained 15 bases not matched to a gene. Germline assignment: CDR1 GTSNPN and CDR2 SVGIG (reference sequence). CDR3: CAWSVSVTGVFGYTEAFF. CDR3 coding DNA: TGTGCCTGGAGTGTAAGCGTGACAGGGGTTTTTGGGTACACTGAAGCTTTCTTT.

The chain employs TRBV27 and TRBJ2-2; D not resolved. Germline V gives CDR1 MNHEY, CDR2 SMNVEV (reference sequence). The CDR3 contains 15 residues. The V gene lost 3 bases and the J gene lost 2 bases, with 10 bases spanning the gap. This CDR3 is CASSFEALNTGELFF. The CDR3, as DNA: TGTGCCAGCAGTTTTGAGGCCTTAAACACCGGGGAGCTGTTTTTT.

A remark on this clone: An end of the junction differs from the germline gene, which may be a read error. This sequence joins TRBV20-1 and TRBJ2-4; 7 bases are a match to TRBD2. The CDR3 extends over 8 amino acids. CDR1 and CDR2 (germline): DFQATT, SNEGSKA (reference sequence). CDR3 DNA sequence: TGCAGTGCTCCTGGGGGGGACTTC. Protein product: CSAPGGDF.

This clone was picked up a small number of times. The V gene is TRBV29-1, the J gene TRBJ1-1, with a tentative D call TRBD1 (5 bases). The germline V and J ends were trimmed by 0 bases and 5 bases, with 13 bases remaining between them. The CDR3 sequence is 14 residues long. Germline loops: CDR1 SQVTM, CDR2 ANQGSEA. CDR3 region: CSVEDRGFGTEAFF. In nucleotides, the CDR3 is TGCAGCGTTGAAGATCGGGGGTTCGGGACTGAAGCTTTCTTT. The whole variable domain, filled in from reference TRBV29-1 and TRBJ1-1, reads SAVISQKPSRDICQRGTSLTIQCQVDSQVTMMFWYRQQPGQSLTLIATANQGSEATYESGFVIDKFPISRPNLTFSTLTVSNMSPEDSSIYLCSVEDRGFGTEAFFGQGTRLTVV.

The DNA of the CDR3 is TGTGCCAGCAGGAGCGTCGTCGGGGTACTAGCCAAAAACATTCAGTACTTC. Translation: CASRSVVGVLAKNIQYF. The chain employs TRBV3-1 (or the pseudogene TRBV3-2) and TRBJ2-4; weak D call: TRBD2 (5 bases). This CDR3 contains 17 residues. With 6 bases removed from V and 0 bases from J, the gap between germline ends came to 18 bases. CDR1 and CDR2 from the germline V gene are LGHDT and YNNKEL (reference sequence).

The V call is TRBV4-2, the J call TRBJ1-2, with 7 nucleotides matching TRBD1. Trimming at V came to 1 base and at J to 8 bases, leaving 7 bases not matched to a gene. Germline CDR1 is LGHNA and CDR2 is YNFKEQ. This CDR3 is built from 14 residues. In DNA form, the CDR3 reads TGTGCCAGCAGCCAAGCTTACAGGGGTGACGGCTACACCTTC. Translation: CASSQAYRGDGYTF.

CDR3 protein: CASSLGLGAATEAFF. The DNA for the CDR3 is TGCGCCAGCAGCTTAGGGTTGGGGGCGGCTACTGAAGCTTTCTTT. V gene TRBV5-1 combines with J gene TRBJ1-1; D perhaps matches TRBD1 (6 bases). Trimming shortened V by 2 bases and J by 5 bases, and 16 bases separated the two germline ends. In germline, CDR1 is SGHRS, CDR2 YFSETQ. The CDR3 contains 15 residues.

This chain uses TRBV28 with TRBJ1-1; 7 positions match TRBD1. This CDR3 has 17 amino acids. Germline V gene sequence: CDR1 MDHEN, CDR2 SYDVKM. J was trimmed by 1 base and V by 7 bases; bases with no gene match: 15. The CDR3 sequence: CASNHDRVWGKNTEAFF. DNA for the CDR3: TGTGCCAGCAATCATGACAGGGTTTGGGGAAAGAACACTGAAGCTTTCTTT.

The chain is built from TRBV29-1 and TRBJ2-1; 11 bases are shared with TRBD2. The CDR3 covers 12 residues. J gave up 12 bases and V 3 bases, and 4 bases lay outside the gene matches. Germline values: CDR1 SQVTM, CDR2 ANQGSEA. CDR3 nucleotides: TGCAGCGTTGAGGGACTAGCGGAAGTGCAGTTCTTC. It translates to CSVEGLAEVQFF.

The gene calls are TRBV9 and TRBJ2-7; 11 bases line up with TRBD2. Losses at the gene ends were 1 base for V and 0 bases for J; bases not matched to a gene: 0. The CDR3 extends over 15 amino acids. The germline V gene encodes CDR1 SGDLS and CDR2 YYNGEE. CDR3 loop: CASSVTSGGSYEQYF. The CDR3 DNA reads as TGTGCCAGCAGCGTAACTAGCGGGGGCTCCTACGAGCAGTACTTC.

This CDR3 reads CASSEMGALFF. In DNA form, the CDR3 reads TGTGCCAGCAGTGAAATGGGGGCTCTGTTTTTT. The V gene is TRBV2, the J gene TRBJ1-4; tentatively, D is TRBD1 (6 bases). The V end was cut by 2 bases, the J end by 14 bases, with 9 bases between. The length of the CDR3 is 11 residues. The germline CDR1 and CDR2 sequences are SNHLY and FYNNEI.

The chain employs TRBV5-5 and TRBJ1-1; D not resolved. CDR1 is SGHKS, CDR2 YYEKEE, per germline (reference sequence). The V end was cut by 4 bases, the J end by 5 bases, with 9 bases between. The CDR3 totals 12 residues. CDR3 sequence: CASSPQVTEAFF. Here the CDR3 DNA reads TGTGCCAGCAGCCCCCAGGTGACTGAAGCTTTCTTT.

V usage is TRBV15 and J usage is TRBJ2-7; TRBD1 is a possible D gene (5 bases). Deletions cut 6 bases from V and 0 bases from J, with 9 bases between. CDR1 and CDR2 from the germline V gene are LNHNV and YYDKDF (reference sequence). This CDR3 has 13 amino acids. The CDR3 sequence is CATRDTDSYEQYF. CDR3 DNA sequence: TGTGCCACCAGGGACACGGACTCCTACGAGCAGTACTTC.

This clone appeared a few times. The V gene is TRBV6-5, the J gene TRBJ1-5; D not certain. Germline CDR1 and CDR2: MNHEY and SVGAGI. Between the trimmed V and J ends, which lost 0 bases and 0 bases, there was a span of 9 bases. This CDR3 spans 16 amino acids. The CDR3 loop is CASSYSQPNSNQPQHF. DNA for the CDR3: TGTGCCAGCAGTTACTCACAGCCTAATAGCAATCAGCCCCAGCATTTT.

J is TRBJ2-7 and V is TRBV25-1; TRBD1 matches at 9 bases. With 4 bases clipped from V and 3 bases from J, the junction kept 16 bases outside the gene matches. This CDR3 comprises 18 residues. The germline V gene has CDR1 MGHDK and CDR2 SYGVNS. CDR3 coding DNA: TGTGCCAGCAGTGGGGGACAAGGGGACAGGGTGGATTTCTACGAGCAGTACTTC. Its translation is CASSGGQGDRVDFYEQYF.

V gene TRBV18 combines with J gene TRBJ1-6; D is perhaps TRBD1 (6 bases). Germline loops: CDR1 KGHSH, CDR2 LQKENI. Trimming took 3 bases from V and 10 from J, leaving 13 bases between them. CDR3 size: 14 residues. CDR3 nucleotide sequence: TGTGCCAGCTCACCCGCAGGGGCTTCCTCACCCCTCCACTTT. Residues: CASSPAGASSPLHF.

The chain is built from TRBV24-1 and TRBJ2-5, with a tentative D call TRBD1 (5 bases). Germline assignment: CDR1 KGHDR and CDR2 SFDVKD. The V gene lost 4 bases and the J gene lost 3 bases, with 14 bases spanning the gap. The length of the CDR3 is 15 residues. The CDR3 region has the DNA TGTGCCACCAGTGACCCGACGGACACAAAAGAGACCCAGTACTTC. As protein: CATSDPTDTKETQYF.